This entry lists 28 T cell receptor beta chains sequenced from one sample in a study of blood T cell repertoires in COVID-19. Using immunoSEQ multiplex PCR, the repertoire was profiled, and TCRdb retains in-frame clones only, with some absent. This table has about 220,000 clones, less than 90% appearing once. The sequenced sample was PBMCs or T cells enriched from blood (not recorded which). These receptors were collected from a woman aged 25-40 years who had recovered from COVID-19.

This clone was seen once. The genes are TRBV7-9 and TRBJ2-6; D call uncertain. The V and J ends lost 7 bases and 2 bases respectively, with 9 bases between them. CDR3 length: 14 residues. Germline CDR1 is SEHNR and CDR2 is FQNEAQ (reference sequence). The CDR3 nucleotides read TGTGCCAGCACCCCGGGTGCTGGGGCCAACGTCCTGACTTTC. Protein sequence: CASTPGAGANVLTF.

The chain employs TRBV6-6 and TRBJ2-6; no definite D call. Germline lookup yields CDR1 MNHNY and CDR2 SVGAGI (reference sequence). Trimming took 5 bases from V and 0 from J, leaving 14 bases between them. This CDR3 spans 17 amino acids. The CDR3 spells CASSPRGTTSGANVLTF. Here the CDR3 DNA reads TGTGCCAGCAGTCCCCGCGGAACCACCTCTGGGGCCAACGTCCTGACTTTC.

The chain links TRBV19 to TRBJ1-4; D ambiguous. CDR1 LNHDA and CDR2 SQIVND come from the germline V gene (reference sequence). The CDR3 is made up of 16 amino acids. V lost 7 bases to trimming and J lost 4 bases, with 19 bases between them. CDR3 DNA: TGTGCCAGTACCCCCTCGGGTGGGTTGGATAATGAAAAACTGTTTTTT. Residues: CASTPSGGLDNEKLFF.

The chain has TRBV10-2 and TRBJ1-1, with D possibly TRBD1 on 5 matching bases. V gave up 11 bases and J gave up 4 bases, with 17 bases separating them. This CDR3 region has 13 residues. Germline-derived CDR1 and CDR2 are WSHSY and SAAADI. The CDR3 here is CAGARGASTEAFF. The CDR3 DNA follows: TGCGCCGGAGCAAGGGGCGCCAGCACTGAAGCTTTCTTT.

The chain uses TRBV7-9 and TRBJ1-3; D uncertain. V lost 5 bases to trimming and J lost 1 base, with 9 bases between them. Germline V CDR1 and CDR2: SEHNR, FQNEAQ (reference sequence). The CDR3 consists of 14 residues. CDR3 sequence: CASSRDRSGNTIYF. The CDR3 DNA sequence: TGTGCCAGCAGCCGAGATAGATCTGGAAACACCATATATTTT.

The CDR3 reads CASRGTGIEQYF. The CDR3 coding sequence is TGTGCCAGCAGAGGGACAGGGATCGAGCAGTACTTC. V and J are TRBV4-2 and TRBJ2-7; TRBD1 agrees at 9 bases. Trimming took 6 bases from V and 6 from J; bases not matched to a gene: 3. The CDR3 length is 12 residues. Germline CDR1 LGHNA, CDR2 YNFKEQ.

The chain has TRBV27 and TRBJ2-5; TRBD2 is a possible D gene (5 bases). V was trimmed by 2 bases and J by 4 bases, leaving 11 bases between them. CDR1 is MNHEY, CDR2 SMNVEV, per germline (reference sequence). The CDR3 length is 14 residues. DNA of the CDR3: TGTGCCAGCAGTTTACTAGGAGGTGGAGAGACCCAGTACTTC. Protein sequence: CASSLLGGGETQYF.

The rearrangement joins TRBV9 to TRBJ1-2, with 8 bases fitting TRBD1. The CDR3 has 15 amino acids. The J segment lost 8 bases and the V segment lost 0 bases, leaving 9 bases of the junction unmatched. Per germline, CDR1 SGDLS and CDR2 YYNGEE. The CDR3 region has the DNA TGTGCCAGCAGCGTAGTAAAGACAGGGGTTGAGGGCTACACCTTC. This gives the protein CASSVVKTGVEGYTF.

The chain uses TRBV11-2 and TRBJ2-2; 10 bases are a match to TRBD1. CDR1 is SGHAT and CDR2 is FQNNGV in the germline V gene. The V and J ends lost 4 bases and 4 bases, in that order; junction bases with no gene match: 6. This CDR3 contains 16 residues. CDR3 sequence reads: CASSWRRTGGTGELFF. The CDR3 DNA sequence: TGTGCCAGCAGCTGGAGAAGGACAGGGGGCACCGGGGAGCTGTTTTTT.

This sequence joins TRBV19 and TRBJ2-3, with TRBD2 as a possible D gene (5 bases). The CDR3 spans 16 residues. Germline CDR1 reads LNHDA; CDR2 reads SQIVND (reference sequence). V was pared by 1 base and J by 2 bases, with 13 bases between. The CDR3 DNA reads TGTGCCAGTAGTATAGGGAAGGCCGGGGTCACAGATACGCAGTATTTT. It encodes CASSIGKAGVTDTQYF.

The rearrangement links TRBV5-4 to TRBJ1-1; 9 bases match TRBD1. Germline V gene lookup returns CDR1 SGHNT and CDR2 YYREEE (reference sequence). V shed 2 bases and J 6 bases; nucleotides not matched to a gene: 5. The CDR3 sequence is 14 residues long. In DNA, the CDR3 is TGTGCCAGCAGCTTAGGGACAGGGATACCTGAAGCTTTCTTT. Its protein is CASSLGTGIPEAFF. Looking up the rest from reference TRBV5-4 and TRBJ1-1 gives the full variable domain: ETGVTQSPTHLIKTRGQQVTLRCSSQSGHNTVSWYQQALGQGPQFIFQYYREEENGRGNFPPRFSGLQFPNYSSELNVNALELDDSALYLCASSLGTGIPEAFFGQGTRLTVV.

The chain uses TRBV5-4 and TRBJ2-3, with 14 positions matching TRBD2. Trimming cost V 3 bases and J 10 bases; bases outside gene matches: 7. Germline CDR1 reads SGHNT; CDR2 reads YYREEE (reference sequence). The CDR3 length is 15 residues. The CDR3 coding sequence is TGTGCCAGCAGCTGGACTAGCGGGGGGCCCACAGCGCAGTATTTT. Translating gives CASSWTSGGPTAQYF. Looking up the rest from reference TRBV5-4 and TRBJ2-3 gives the full variable domain: ETGVTQSPTHLIKTRGQQVTLRCSSQSGHNTVSWYQQALGQGPQFIFQYYREEENGRGNFPPRFSGLQFPNYSSELNVNALELDDSALYLCASSWTSGGPTAQYFGPGTRLTVL.

This clone has a handful of counts. The rearrangement uses TRBV7-2 and TRBJ2-1; 8 bases agree with TRBD2. CDR3 size: 16 residues. CDR1 and CDR2 from the germline V gene are SGHTA and FQGNSA. The V and J ends lost 0 bases and 9 bases, in that order; junction bases with no gene match: 10. CDR3 protein: CASSLATAGVTREQFF. The CDR3 DNA reads TGTGCCAGCAGCTTAGCGACAGCGGGGGTCACTCGTGAGCAGTTCTTC. Variable domain in full (rest from reference TRBV7-2 and TRBJ2-1): GAGVSQSPSNKVTEKGKDVELRCDPISGHTALYWYRQSLGQGLEFLIYFQGNSAPDKSGLPSDRFSAERTGGSVSTLTIQRTQQEDSAVYLCASSLATAGVTREQFFGPGTRLTVL.

V is TRBV5-4 and J is TRBJ1-6; TRBD1 agrees at 10 bases. Unmatched junction bases numbered 12, after V lost 3 bases and J lost 12 bases. The germline V gene encodes CDR1 SGHNT and CDR2 YYREEE (reference sequence). The CDR3 sequence is 16 residues long. The DNA of the CDR3 is TGTGCCAGCAGCTCCGCCTATTCGACAGGGGGCGGACCCCTCCACTTT. It yields the protein CASSSAYSTGGGPLHF.

The chain uses TRBV27 and TRBJ1-5; tentatively, D is TRBD1 (5 bases). CDR1 and CDR2 from the germline V gene are MNHEY and SMNVEV (reference sequence). Trimming left V 3 bases short and J 7 bases short, with 10 bases between. The CDR3 has 13 amino acids. The DNA of the CDR3 is TGTGCCAGCAGTTTCAGTAGGGGACAGCCCCAGCATTTT. Amino acids: CASSFSRGQPQHF.

The chain is built from TRBV18 and TRBJ2-7; TRBD2 aligns across 8 bases. The CDR3 is made up of 16 amino acids. V gave up 2 bases and J gave up 0 bases; unmatched junction bases: 6. The germline CDR1 and CDR2 sequences are KGHSH and LQKENI. The CDR3 region has the DNA TGTGCCAGCTCACCATCTAGCGGGTTAAGCTCCTACGAGCAGTACTTC. Residues: CASSPSSGLSSYEQYF.

The chain employs TRBV2 and TRBJ2-5, with D possibly being TRBD1 (5 bases). V gave up 7 bases and J gave up 0 bases, with 9 bases separating them. This CDR3 region has 13 residues. Germline CDR1 is SNHLY and CDR2 is FYNNEI. The CDR3 region is CASIGAYQETQYF. Here the CDR3 DNA reads TGTGCCAGCATAGGGGCCTACCAAGAGACCCAGTACTTC.

The chain has TRBV7-3 and TRBJ2-3; 11 nucleotides agree with TRBD2. V lost 3 bases to trimming and J lost 4 bases; unmatched junction nucleotides: 0. CDR3 length equals 14 residues. The germline V gene has CDR1 SGHTA and CDR2 FQGTGA. The DNA for the CDR3 is TGTGCCAGCAGCTTTAGCGGGGGGGCAGATACGCAGTATTTT. Translated: CASSFSGGADTQYF.

The chain couples TRBV11-2 to TRBJ2-7; 14 bases map to TRBD2. V was clipped by 1 base and J by 4 bases; unmatched bases: 3. CDR1 and CDR2 from the germline V gene are SGHAT and FQNNGV. CDR3 length equals 16 residues. This CDR3 is CASSLGGLAGGYEQYF. CDR3 in DNA: TGTGCCAGCAGCTTAGGCGGACTAGCGGGGGGATACGAGCAGTACTTC.

This clone was found once. The chain recombines TRBV7-2 with TRBJ1-5; 8 positions match TRBD1. V dropped 5 bases and J dropped 11; count of bases not matched to a gene: 14. The CDR3 length is 15 residues. Germline loops: CDR1 SGHTA, CDR2 FQGNSA. This CDR3 reads CASSPEPGQVNSQHF. CDR3 coding DNA: TGTGCCAGCAGCCCAGAACCGGGACAGGTCAATTCCCAGCATTTT.

The genes are TRBV7-8 and TRBJ1-4; 9 bases match TRBD1. This CDR3 is built from 18 residues. V was pared by 8 bases and J by 7 bases, with 20 bases of the junction left unmatched. Germline V CDR1 and CDR2: SGHVS, FQNEAQ. The CDR3 DNA reads TGTGCCAGCGGACAGGGGATGGAGACTCCCGACGACGGTGAAAAACTGTTTTTT. Protein product: CASGQGMETPDDGEKLFF.

DNA of the CDR3: TGTGCCAGCAACAGGGGTGGTTTCAATCAGCCCCAGCATTTT. Residues: CASNRGGFNQPQHF. This rearrangement joins TRBV5-6 to TRBJ1-5, with 7 bases identical to TRBD1. V was clipped by 6 bases and J by 3 bases; unmatched bases: 6. Germline values: CDR1 SGHDT, CDR2 YYEEEE. The CDR3 contains 14 residues.

V gene TRBV7-8 combines with J gene TRBJ2-2; 10 bases line up with TRBD2. The CDR3 runs to 16 residues. V was pared by 4 bases and J by 4 bases, with 6 bases of the junction left unmatched. CDR1 and CDR2 (germline): SGHVS, FQNEAQ. DNA for the CDR3: TGTGCCAGCAGCTCCCTAGCGGGGGAGCTCACCGGGGAGCTGTTTTTT. This encodes CASSSLAGELTGELFF.

The rearrangement joins TRBV4-3 to TRBJ1-6, with D unresolved. Germline CDR1 reads LGHNA; CDR2 reads YSLEER. The ends were cut back, 0 bases at V and 5 bases at J, with 17 bases in the middle. This CDR3 has 18 residues. The CDR3 coding sequence is TGCGCCAGCAGCCAAGATGGAGTCCAAGGAGGGAATAATTCACCCCTCCACTTT. Amino acids: CASSQDGVQGGNNSPLHF.

The chain carries TRBV7-3 and TRBJ2-1; 10 nucleotides match TRBD2. This CDR3 is 16 amino acids long. The germline gives CDR1 SGHTA, CDR2 FQGTGA. V lost 5 bases, J lost 4 bases, and 8 bases stayed unmatched. The CDR3 sequence: CASSRASGGGYNEQFF. The CDR3 nucleotides are TGTGCCAGCAGCCGGGCTAGCGGGGGAGGTTACAATGAGCAGTTCTTC.

The chain carries TRBV11-3 and TRBJ2-7; D remains ambiguous. Deletions cut 0 bases from V and 8 bases from J, with 8 bases between. The CDR3 sequence is 12 residues long. Germline loops: CDR1 SGHNT, CDR2 YENEEA. The CDR3 DNA reads TGTGCCAGCAGCTTAGATGATGGCAAGCAGTACTTC. Amino acids: CASSLDDGKQYF.

This clone appeared a single time. The chain couples TRBV4-3 to TRBJ1-5; D not certain. This CDR3 is 14 amino acids long. Germline CDR1 reads LGHNA; CDR2 reads YSLEER. The V end lost 2 bases, the J end lost 9 bases, and 14 bases lay between the germline ends. The CDR3 nucleotides are TGCGCCAGCAGCCAACTTCGGGGAGGCTCGCCCCAGCATTTT. Its translation is CASSQLRGGSPQHF.

The rearrangement joins TRBV21-1 to TRBJ1-4; no DNA check was done on the table's D call, TRBD1. TRBV21-1 constitutes a pseudogene. The CDR3 spans 17 residues. The CDR3 spells CASSSPGQGVSNEKLFF. CDR3 nucleotide sequence: TGTGCCAGCAGCTCACCGGGACAGGGGGTATCTAATGAAAAACTGTTTTTT.